The sequence of this T cell receptor (beta chain) was determined in a study of T cells in Graves' hyperthyroidism and ophthalmopathy. V was pared by 5 bases and J by 7 bases, with 21 bases between. The germline V gene encodes CDR1 DFQATT and CDR2 SNEGSKA (reference sequence). CDR3 size: 16 residues. Each diagnosis was grounded in clinical symptoms, serum thyroxine and TRAb, thyroid ultrasound, and orbital computed tomography. Researchers amplified the TCR beta CDR3 regions from RNA transcripts. HTBI primers were used for first-round RT-PCR of the TCR CDR3. Each CDR3 protein is one row after TCRdb ran MiXCR on the multiplex PCR reads. The repertoire holds hundreds of thousands of distinct CDR3 sequences, 15% to 20% seen once, with 40% to 50% in the top ten. Regarding the study as a whole: Researchers report that a 13 V-J model separated ophthalmopathy from stable hyperthyroidism. Within blood appeared most thyroid clonotypes that had expanded above 0.001.

This clonotype has only a few counts. Its matching antigen is unknown. Specimen: blood. The clonotype originates from a man aged 35-49 years with Graves' ophthalmopathy. The J gene is TRBJ1-6, the V gene TRBV20-1, with D perhaps matching TRBD1 (6 bases). For the CDR3, the DNA is TGCAGTGCTGACCAAAGGGGGAACAATAAGAATTCACCCCTCCACTTT. Translating it yields CSADQRGNNKNSPLHF.